This T cell receptor beta chain is drawn from a study of cytomegalovirus exposure and HLA in healthy donors. Germline V gives CDR1 SGHRS, CDR2 YFSETQ. Trimming took 1 base from V and 0 from J; bases not matched to a gene: 11. There are 19 residues in the CDR3. The PCR used 60 Vbeta and 13 Jbeta primers. Data came from immunoSEQ multiplex PCR; TCRdb stores just in-frame clones and leaves some out. The sample holds about 100,000 clones, about 80% seen once. The TCR sequence derives from a female donor in good health and CMV-seropositive. What was sequenced was PBMCs. The rearrangement joins TRBV5-1 to TRBJ2-3, with 10 bases identical to TRBD2. The CDR3 bases are TGCGCCAGCAGCTTGCTGGGCCTAGCGGGGGTGCCTAGCACAGATACGCAGTATTTT. Amino acids: CASSLLGLAGVPSTDTQYF.